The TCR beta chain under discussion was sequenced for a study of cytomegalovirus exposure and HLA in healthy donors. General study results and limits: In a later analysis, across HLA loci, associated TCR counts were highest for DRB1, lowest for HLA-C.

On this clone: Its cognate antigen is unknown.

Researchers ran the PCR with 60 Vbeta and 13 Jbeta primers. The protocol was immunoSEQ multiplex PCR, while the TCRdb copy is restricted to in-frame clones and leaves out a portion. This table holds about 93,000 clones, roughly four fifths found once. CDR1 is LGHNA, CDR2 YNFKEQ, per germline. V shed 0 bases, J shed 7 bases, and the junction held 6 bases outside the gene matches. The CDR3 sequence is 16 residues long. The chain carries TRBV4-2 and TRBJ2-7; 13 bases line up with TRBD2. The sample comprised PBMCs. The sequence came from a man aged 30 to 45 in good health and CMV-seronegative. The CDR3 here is CASSQDLVTSGGEQYF. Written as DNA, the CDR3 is TGTGCCAGCAGCCAAGATCTGGTGACTAGCGGGGGGGAGCAGTACTTC.